This record looks at one TCR beta chain sequence and its context. The antigen is not known. RNA extraction and reverse transcription yielded cDNA as sequencing template. Repertoires were generated with immunoSEQ multiplex PCR, while TCRdb's copy carries only in-frame clones and drops some. The sample contains 200,000 or so clones, roughly 50% of which appear only once. The data were obtained in a study of CD8+ T cells in alopecia areata. Germline V lookup: CDR1 MNHEY, CDR2 SVGAGI. The CDR3 contains 13 residues. V shed 2 bases and J 10 bases; nucleotides not matched to a gene: 5. Study-wide findings and caveats: Resident alphabeta T-cell populations of normal skin are likewise subject to sequencing in scalp samples. Compared with mice, patients displayed less clear TCR sharing, possibly for HLA-related reasons.

The chain links TRBV6-5 to TRBJ1-2, with 9 bases lining up with TRBD1. Sample: CD8+ T cells sorted from blood. The receptor was derived from a human donor in good health. CDR3: CASSYRDRDSYTF. The CDR3 nucleotides are TGTGCCAGCAGTTACAGGGACAGGGACTCCTACACCTTC.